In its sample, the clone carrying this TCR beta chain was seen many times. What it binds is unknown. These data are taken from a study of CD8+CD57+ T cells in acquired aplastic anemia. At the level of the study: CD4+ and CD8+ cells, once sorted, gave DNA averaging roughly 3.2 ug. On average, healthy donors gave 9.5 million to 14 million reads for CD4+ cells. Study outcomes and limitations: Patients shared about 30 CD8+ CDR3 sequences with controls. Patients were compared with controls for CD8+ Simpson's diversity, and no significant difference emerged.

Germline V CDR1 and CDR2: SGDLS, YYNGEE. The CDR3 is made up of 16 amino acids. V was pared by 4 bases and J by 6 bases, with 20 bases between. Using genomic DNA as the template, TCR beta VDJ and CDR3 profiling was carried out. MiXCR, applied by TCRdb to the reads, yields one record per CDR3 protein. There are 200,000 to 250,000 distinct CDR3 sequences in the sample; approximately 60% occur only once, and roughly 29% lies in the top ten. Material: sorted CD4+, CD8+, or CD8+CD57+ T cells (not recorded which) from PBMCs. The source is a human donor in good health. The chain combines TRBV9 with TRBJ2-1; perhaps TRBD2 as D (7 bases). CDR3 amino acids: CASSPSTGGVGNEQFF. Written as DNA, the CDR3 is TGTGCCAGCAGCCCCTCGACGGGGGGCGTTGGCAATGAGCAGTTCTTC.